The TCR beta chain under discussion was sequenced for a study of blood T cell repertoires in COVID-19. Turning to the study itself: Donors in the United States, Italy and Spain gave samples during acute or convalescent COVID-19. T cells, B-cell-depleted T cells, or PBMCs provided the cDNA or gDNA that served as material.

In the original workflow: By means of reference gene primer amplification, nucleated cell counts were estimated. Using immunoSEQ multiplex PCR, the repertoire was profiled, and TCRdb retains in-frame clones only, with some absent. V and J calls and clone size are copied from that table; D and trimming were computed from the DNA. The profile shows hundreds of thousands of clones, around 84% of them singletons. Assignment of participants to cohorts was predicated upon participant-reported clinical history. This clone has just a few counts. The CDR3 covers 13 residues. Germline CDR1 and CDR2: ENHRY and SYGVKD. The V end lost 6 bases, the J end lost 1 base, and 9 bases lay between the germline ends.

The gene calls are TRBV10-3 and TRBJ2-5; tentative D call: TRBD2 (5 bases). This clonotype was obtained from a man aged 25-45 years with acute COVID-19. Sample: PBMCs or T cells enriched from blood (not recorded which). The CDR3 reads CAIREAVQETQYF. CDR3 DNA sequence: TGTGCCATCAGGGAGGCAGTCCAAGAGACCCAGTACTTC.